Presented here are 24 T cell receptor beta chains from one specimen sequenced in a study of metastatic and nonmetastatic thyroid tumors. TCRdb called clones again from the PCR reads with MiXCR. Of tens of thousands of clones listed, more than 20% were seen once; the top ten hold about 4%. Every patient was untreated before thyroid surgery. Specimen: blood. The receptors derive from a male donor with papillary thyroid cancer or a benign thyroid nodule (not recorded which). Some clones in this sample may be carry-over from other donors' samples.

This clone was detected ten times or more. The V call is TRBV19, the J call TRBJ2-3, with D maybe TRBD2 (6 bases). The CDR3 is 16 amino acids. Germline values: CDR1 LNHDA, CDR2 SQIVND (reference sequence). With 0 bases removed from V and 5 bases from J, the gap between germline ends came to 15 bases. The CDR3 loop reads CASSIDDGGRLDTQYF. CDR3 DNA: TGTGCCAGTAGTATAGATGACGGGGGTCGCTTAGATACGCAGTATTTT.

This sequence joins TRBV7-3 and TRBJ2-7; D ambiguous. V gave up 10 bases and J gave up 2 bases, with 21 bases separating them. The CDR3 extends over 15 amino acids. CDR1 is SGHTA, CDR2 FQGTGA, per germline. The CDR3 spells CAISAVSSSTYEQYF. In DNA form, the CDR3 reads TGTGCCATCTCCGCTGTGAGCAGCTCAACCTACGAGCAGTACTTC. Full variable domain (missing parts from reference TRBV7-3 and TRBJ2-7): GAGVSQTPSNKVTEKGKYVELRCDPISGHTALYWYRQSLGQGPEFLIYFQGTGAADDSGLPNDRFFAVRPEGSVSTLKIQRTERGDSAVYLCAISAVSSSTYEQYFGPGTRLTVT.

The CDR3 loop is CASSSFSGTGYDYGYTF. In DNA, the CDR3 is TGTGCCAGCAGTTCCTTCTCCGGGACAGGGTATGACTATGGCTACACCTTC. The chain employs TRBV6-2 or TRBV6-3 and TRBJ1-2; TRBD1 agrees at 9 bases. The CDR3 is 17 amino acids. Trimming at V came to 4 bases and at J to 3 bases, leaving 12 bases not matched to a gene. CDR1 is MNHEY, CDR2 SVGEGT, per germline.

This clone was observed at least ten times. The rearrangement uses TRBV27 and TRBJ2-7; possible D gene TRBD2, 6 bases. Trimming removed 3 bases from V and 0 bases from J, with 9 bases in between. Germline V CDR1 and CDR2: MNHEY, SMNVEV (reference sequence). The CDR3 extends over 14 amino acids. Here the CDR3 DNA reads TGTGCCAGCAGTTTCAGCGGGTCCTCCTACGAGCAGTACTTC. Translating gives CASSFSGSSYEQYF.

This clone was seen only a few times. The rearrangement links TRBV2 to TRBJ1-2, with unresolved D. The germline CDR1 and CDR2 sequences are SNHLY and FYNNEI. V dropped 2 bases and J dropped 8 bases, with 18 bases sitting between them. The CDR3 consists of 15 residues. In nucleotides, the CDR3 is TGTGCCAGCAGTGAACGGGGTGGGTACCGGCTCGGCTACACCTTC. Its protein product is CASSERGGYRLGYTF.

This clone was recorded a few times. The rearrangement uses TRBV30 and TRBJ2-7; 7 nucleotides match TRBD1. V was clipped by 5 bases and J by 7 bases; unmatched bases: 5. The length of the CDR3 is 11 residues. Germline values: CDR1 GTSNPN, CDR2 SVGIG (reference sequence). This CDR3 is CAWGDSGEQYF. The CDR3 DNA follows: TGTGCCTGGGGGGACAGTGGGGAGCAGTACTTC.

A note on this clone: At one boundary the junction diverges from the germline segment, which might be a read error. The chain links TRBV20-1 to TRBJ1-6; D possibly corresponds to TRBD1 (6 bases). Looked up from germline, CDR1 is DFQATT and CDR2 is SNEGSKA (reference sequence). The CDR3 is 14 amino acids. This CDR3 is CSAGKGPRGSPLHF. The DNA of the CDR3 is TGCAGTGCGGGGAAAGGGCCCAGGGGTTCACCTCTCCACTTT.

This clone was seen many times. At one end the junction does not follow the germline gene, possibly because of a read error. This sequence joins TRBV7-7 and TRBJ2-1; possible D gene TRBD2, 5 bases. Looked up from germline, CDR1 is SSHAT and CDR2 is FNYEAQ (reference sequence). The length of the CDR3 is 13 residues. The chain's CDR3 is CASSLDYYNEQFF. CDR3 nucleotides: TGTGCTAGCAGCTTAGACTACTACAATGAGCAGTTCTTC. The complete variable domain, with remaining parts taken from reference TRBV7-7 and TRBJ2-1, reads GAGVSQSPRYKVTKRGQDVTLRCDPISSHATLYWYQQALGQGPEFLTYFNYEAQPDKSGLPSDRFSAERPEGSISTLTIQRTEQRDSAMYRCASSLDYYNEQFFGPGTRLTVL.

There are many counts of this clone. This may be a read error, as it is one base from a much larger clone. The J gene is TRBJ2-1, the V gene TRBV10-3, with 10 positions matching TRBD1. Germline V gives CDR1 ENHRY, CDR2 SYGVKD. The CDR3 totals 14 residues. CDR3 sequence (DNA): TGTACCATCAGTGATCGGACAGGGGGCAATGAGCAGTTCTTC. Translating it yields CTISDRTGGNEQFF.

This clone was observed many times. The CDR3 sequence is CASSYTPGNQPQHF. Here the CDR3 DNA reads TGTGCCAGCAGTTACACCCCAGGGAATCAGCCCCAGCATTTT. This chain links TRBV6-6 with TRBJ1-5; D is perhaps TRBD1 (5 bases). The V gene lost 2 bases and the J gene lost 4 bases, with 9 bases spanning the gap. Germline V CDR1 and CDR2: MNHNY, SVGAGI (reference sequence). The CDR3 has 14 residues.

Turning to this clone: This may be a read error, as it is one base from a much larger clone. This sequence joins TRBV3-1 and TRBJ2-5, with 7 bases matching TRBD1. With 7 bases clipped from V and 0 bases from J, the junction kept 8 bases outside the gene matches. The CDR3 is 15 amino acids. Germline CDR1 and CDR2: LGHDT and YNNKEL (reference sequence). This CDR3 reads CASIPKDRDQETQYF. DNA of the CDR3: TGTGCCAGCATCCCGAAAGACAGGGACCAAGAGACCCAGTACTTC.

The chain employs TRBV28 and TRBJ2-3; D uncertain. V was cut by 9 bases and J by 3 bases, with 10 bases left in between. Germline V lookup: CDR1 MDHEN, CDR2 SYDVKM. The CDR3 is 12 amino acids. DNA of the CDR3: TGTGCCAGTAGGCAGATGACAGATACGCAGTATTTT. This codes for CASRQMTDTQYF.

This clone was detected many times. The chain combines TRBV28 with TRBJ2-1; D is undetermined. Germline V gene lookup returns CDR1 MDHEN and CDR2 SYDVKM. Trimming removed 5 bases from V and 0 bases from J, with 11 bases in between. CDR3 length: 15 residues. CDR3 in amino acids: CASSGYLTSYNEQFF. DNA of the CDR3: TGTGCCAGCAGTGGCTACCTTACCTCCTACAATGAGCAGTTCTTC. The entire variable domain, with the rest obtained from reference TRBV28 and TRBJ2-1, is as follows: DVKVTQSSRYLVKRTGEKVFLECVQDMDHENMFWYRQDPGLGLRLIYFSYDVKMKEKGDIPEGYSVSREKKERFSLILESASTNQTSMYLCASSGYLTSYNEQFFGPGTRLTVL.

This clone was picked up many times. The chain uses TRBV11-1 and TRBJ2-2; 10 bases are shared with TRBD1. V gave up 8 bases and J gave up 7 bases; unmatched junction bases: 10. Per the germline V gene, CDR1 is SGHAT and CDR2 is FQDESV (reference sequence). This CDR3 is 15 amino acids long. The CDR3 loop is CASGSRQGAGGELFF. CDR3 nucleotide sequence: TGTGCCAGCGGCTCTCGACAGGGGGCAGGCGGGGAGCTGTTTTTT.

The chain has TRBV4-2 and TRBJ2-7; 7 nucleotides align to TRBD2. CDR3 length: 15 residues. The V gene end was trimmed by 2 bases and the J gene end by 1 base; junction bases not matched to a gene: 5. Germline assignment: CDR1 LGHNA and CDR2 YNFKEQ. The chain's CDR3 is CASSQRTGLSYEQYF. In DNA, the CDR3 is TGTGCCAGCAGCCAAAGGACGGGACTATCCTACGAGCAGTACTTC.

The genes are TRBV5-1 and TRBJ2-7; D call uncertain. Germline CDR1 is SGHRS and CDR2 is YFSETQ. The ends were cut back, 5 bases at V and 4 bases at J, with 10 bases in the middle. CDR3 length: 12 amino acids. This chain's CDR3 is CASRGKWYEQYF. CDR3 sequence (DNA): TGCGCCAGCAGAGGGAAATGGTACGAGCAGTACTTC.

Ten or more counts support this clone. The rearrangement joins TRBV4-1 to TRBJ2-1; 7 nucleotides match TRBD1. V lost 4 bases to trimming and J lost 5 bases; unmatched junction nucleotides: 11. The V gene's germline CDR1 is MGHRA and CDR2 YSYEKL. There are 16 residues in the CDR3. CDR3 nucleotide sequence: TGCGCCAGCAGCCCGACCGGGACAGTGGGACACAATGAGCAGTTCTTC. Translation gives CASSPTGTVGHNEQFF.

This clone was detected many times. This chain uses TRBV20-1 with TRBJ2-2; D may be TRBD1 (5 bases). Germline V CDR1 and CDR2: DFQATT, SNEGSKA (reference sequence). Trimming removed 0 bases at V and 0 bases at J, with 11 bases between. The CDR3 runs to 16 residues. The CDR3 DNA sequence: TGCAGTGCTAGAGACAGGGCCCTGACGAACACCGGGGAGCTGTTTTTT. It translates to CSARDRALTNTGELFF.

Comments on this clone: One junction end disagrees with the germline gene, perhaps due to a read error. This chain links TRBV5-1 with TRBJ1-1; D is unresolved. Germline V lookup: CDR1 SGHRS, CDR2 YFSETQ. The CDR3 runs 14 residues. The CDR3: CASSFATMNTEALF. For the CDR3, the DNA is TGCGCCAGCAGCTTTGCAACTATGAACACTGAAGCTCTCTTT.

This clone was observed many times. The chain joins TRBV29-1 to TRBJ2-1; TRBD2 is a possible D gene (6 bases). Germline CDR1 reads SQVTM; CDR2 reads ANQGSEA. The CDR3 contains 16 residues. Trimming cost V 3 bases and J 2 bases, with 17 bases left between them. The CDR3 DNA is TGCAGCGTTGATTTCGGTATGGGAGGAACCTACAATGAGCAGTTCTTC. Translation: CSVDFGMGGTYNEQFF.

This clone came up many times. A read error may be the cause here, since a much bigger clone is one base away. Other DNA variants within this sample encode the same CDR3. The rearrangement uses TRBV27 and TRBJ2-7, with D perhaps given as TRBD1 or TRBD2 (6 bases each). Trimming took off 5 bases at V and 4 bases at J, with 18 bases between the two ends. CDR3 length: 15 residues. Germline CDR1 MNHEY, CDR2 SMNVEV (reference sequence). The CDR3: CASSGGGDVAYEQYF. In nucleotides, the CDR3 is TGTGCCAGCAGTGGGGGCGGGGACGTGGCGTACGAGCAGTACTTC.

This clone was observed at least ten times. The chain joins TRBV11-1 to TRBJ2-7; 8 nucleotides match TRBD2. V lost 2 bases and J lost 3; bases outside the gene matches: 0. CDR3 length: 13 amino acids. Germline V lookup: CDR1 SGHAT, CDR2 FQDESV (reference sequence). The CDR3: CASSLRGGYEQYF. In nucleotides, the CDR3 is TGTGCCAGCAGCTTACGGGGGGGCTACGAGCAGTACTTC.

This clone came up a few times. In the same sample, other DNA sequences code for this CDR3. This chain connects TRBV9 to TRBJ1-1; D gene uncertain. The CDR3 is 12 residues long. CDR1 is SGDLS, CDR2 YYNGEE, per germline. V lost 3 bases to trimming and J lost 2 bases, with 5 bases between them. CDR3 sequence: CASSGSNTEAFF. The DNA for the CDR3 is TGTGCCAGCAGCGGGTCCAACACTGAAGCTTTCTTT.

This clone appeared many times. This rearrangement joins TRBV5-1 to TRBJ1-3; D uncertain. Trimming shortened V by 0 bases and J by 2 bases, and 6 bases separated the two germline ends. Germline loops: CDR1 SGHRS, CDR2 YFSETQ. This CDR3 has 14 amino acids. The CDR3 sequence: CASSLDAPGNTIYF. CDR3 nucleotide sequence: TGCGCCAGCAGCTTGGATGCCCCTGGAAACACCATATATTTT.